This TCR delta chain was sequenced for a study of γδ T cells in repeated Plasmodium falciparum infection. For the study at large: The natural-infection arm compared Malian children under seasonal malaria with matched Australian children. Whole-study results and caveats: The Malian cohort came from a small rural village of predominantly one ethnic group.

TCRdb reanalysed the multiplex PCR reads via CATT. The sample gives about 89,000 delta-chain clones, under 1.5% of which show up once; just under 9% is in the top ten. Flow sorting of PBMC yielded separate Vgamma9/Vdelta2+ and Vdelta2-negative gammadelta T cell populations for bulk repertoire analysis. The CDR3 consists of 16 residues. Germline V gene sequence: CDR1 GEAIGNYY, CDR2 EKD. J was trimmed by 3 bases and V by 3 bases; bases with no gene match: 5. This clone was seen more than once but under ten times. The antigen remains undetermined. The protein TCRdb gives is from a much larger clone and does not agree with this DNA's translation at residue 5, likely a read error; the protein shown here comes from the DNA.

This receptor was taken from a pool of human donors (malaria-infected and uninfected, not separated). The chain recombines TRDV2 with TRDJ2; 11 nucleotides line up with TRDD3. Since TCRdb gives no J gene, matching the DNA to germline was used here to assign it. The sequenced sample was gamma-delta T cells from blood. The CDR3 region has the DNA TGTGCCTGTGACGGAGTACTGGGGGATATGACAGCACAACTCTTCTTT. Translation: CACDGVLGDMTAQLFF.